The next 2 T cell receptor beta chains were all read from a single sample in a study of beta chain features in type 1 diabetes. Study-wide findings and caveats: Across all four CD4+ subsets, people with type 1 diabetes showed modestly shorter TCRB CDR3s.

Their target antigens are unknown. What was sequenced were expressed TCRB transcripts, since all of the isolated RNA had been reverse transcribed. Some clones are missing from TCRdb's copy, which holds only in-frame ones; the method was immunoSEQ multiplex PCR. The sample has about 170,000 clones, about 8% seen once. The sample consisted of central memory CD4+ T cells from blood. The receptor source for this set is a woman in her thirties or forties with type 1 diabetes.

To note about this clone: At the DNA level, this CDR3 is encoded by other sequences in the same sample as well. CDR3 region: CASSLRGYGYTF. The CDR3 DNA follows: TGTGCCAGCAGTTTAAGGGGGTATGGCTACACCTTC. The chain joins TRBV28 to TRBJ1-2, with D maybe TRBD1 (6 bases). The CDR3 contains 12 residues. The ends were cut back, 2 bases at V and 5 bases at J, with 6 bases in the middle. The germline V gene has CDR1 MDHEN and CDR2 SYDVKM.

This clone was found a few times. The gene calls are TRBV7-2 and TRBJ2-3; 9 bases map to TRBD2. The germline CDR1 and CDR2 sequences are SGHTA and FQGNSA. The V gene end was trimmed by 3 bases and the J gene end by 4 bases; junction bases not matched to a gene: 5. This CDR3 spans 15 amino acids. The CDR3 sequence is CASSFLAGVSDTQYF. The CDR3 nucleotides are TGTGCCAGCAGCTTTTTAGCGGGAGTGTCAGATACGCAGTATTTT.